The 30 T cell receptor beta chains below all came from one sample that was sequenced in a study of blood T cell repertoires in COVID-19. Generated by immunoSEQ multiplex PCR, the TCRdb table keeps only in-frame clones and is missing some. The sample contains 30,000 to 40,000 clones, about 86% of which appear only once. Sequencing input: peripheral blood. All receptors come from a woman of 80 years or more with active or convalescent COVID-19.

A single count supports this clone. V usage is TRBV6-2 or TRBV6-3 and J usage is TRBJ1-5; D perhaps matches TRBD1 (5 bases). CDR3 length: 15 amino acids. Trimming left V 7 bases short and J 4 bases short, with 17 bases between. Germline-derived CDR1 and CDR2 are MNHEY and SVGEGT. The CDR3 protein is CASTPRGGRNQPQHF. Here the CDR3 DNA reads TGTGCCAGCACCCCCCGCGGGGGACGAAATCAGCCCCAGCATTTT.

V gene TRBV19 combines with J gene TRBJ1-2; 9 bases align to TRBD1. The V gene's germline CDR1 is LNHDA and CDR2 SQIVND (reference sequence). There are 14 residues in the CDR3. Trimming removed 7 bases from V and 5 bases from J; junction bases left unmatched: 8. CDR3 bases: TGTGCCAGTATCCCGGGACAGGGCGTATATGGCTACACCTTC. It encodes CASIPGQGVYGYTF.

This clone was detected only once. The chain has TRBV5-6 and TRBJ1-1; D not resolved. The V end lost 4 bases, the J end lost 3 bases, and 13 bases lay between the germline ends. The CDR3 runs 14 residues. Germline V gives CDR1 SGHDT, CDR2 YYEEEE. In DNA, the CDR3 is TGTGCCAGCAGCCCCGACACGTCCGACACTGAAGCTTTCTTT. Residues: CASSPDTSDTEAFF.

The V and J genes are TRBV11-1 and TRBJ2-2; 10 positions match TRBD2. Germline lookup yields CDR1 SGHAT and CDR2 FQDESV (reference sequence). Trimming took 5 bases from V and 5 from J; bases not matched to a gene: 5. This CDR3 has 15 amino acids. DNA of the CDR3: TGTGCCAGCAGCCGTAATAGCGGGGGGACCGGGGAGCTGTTTTTT. It encodes CASSRNSGGTGELFF.

V and J are TRBV11-3 and TRBJ1-6, with a tentative D call TRBD1 (5 bases). The CDR3 loop spans 17 amino acids. Trimming took off 3 bases at V and 5 bases at J, with 17 bases between the two ends. Germline V CDR1 and CDR2: SGHNT, YENEEA. The CDR3 bases are TGTGCCAGCAGCTTCAGGGAGGGAAAACAGGATAATTCACCCCTCCACTTT. Protein: CASSFREGKQDNSPLHF.

DNA of the CDR3: TGTGCCAGCAGTTTTCTAGGGGGCGCGACCTACAATGAGCAGTTCTTC. This translates into CASSFLGGATYNEQFF. The chain couples TRBV28 to TRBJ2-1, with 7 bases identical to TRBD1. Unmatched junction bases numbered 7, after V lost 3 bases and J lost 2 bases. The germline gives CDR1 MDHEN, CDR2 SYDVKM. The CDR3 has 16 amino acids. Filled out from reference TRBV28 and TRBJ2-1, the complete variable domain reads DVKVTQSSRYLVKRTGEKVFLECVQDMDHENMFWYRQDPGLGLRLIYFSYDVKMKEKGDIPEGYSVSREKKERFSLILESASTNQTSMYLCASSFLGGATYNEQFFGPGTRLTVL.

The chain is built from TRBV27 and TRBJ1-4; D perhaps matches TRBD1 (5 bases). V lost 2 bases to trimming and J lost 7 bases, with 17 bases between them. This CDR3 contains 16 residues. The germline V gene has CDR1 MNHEY and CDR2 SMNVEV (reference sequence). The CDR3 reads CASSLTGARVSEKLFF. The CDR3 DNA is TGTGCCAGCAGTTTAACCGGTGCCAGGGTTAGTGAAAAACTGTTTTTT.

The chain carries TRBV5-1 and TRBJ1-2; TRBD1 matches 8 bases. Trimming cost V 0 bases and J 4 bases; bases outside gene matches: 8. This CDR3 is built from 16 residues. Germline CDR1 reads SGHRS; CDR2 reads YFSETQ. The CDR3 bases are TGCGCCAGCAGCTTGGCCCCCGGACAGGGAAGCTATGGCTACACCTTC. It encodes CASSLAPGQGSYGYTF.

This chain uses TRBV6-6 with TRBJ2-1; 12 nucleotides match TRBD2. J lost 4 bases, V lost 7 bases, and 2 bases had no gene match. The CDR3 covers 14 residues. Germline V CDR1 and CDR2: MNHNY, SVGAGI (reference sequence). The CDR3 sequence is CASNLAGGYNEQFF. DNA of the CDR3: TGTGCCAGCAACCTAGCGGGAGGGTACAATGAGCAGTTCTTC.

In this sample, this clone turned up once. The chain employs TRBV4-1 and TRBJ2-2; 7 bases agree with TRBD1. The junction had 13 bases not matched to a gene; V was cut back by 0 bases and J by 3 bases. This CDR3 has 19 amino acids. Germline CDR1 is MGHRA and CDR2 is YSYEKL. The CDR3 sequence is CASSQDRVKGGGHTGELFF. For the CDR3, the DNA is TGCGCCAGCAGCCAAGATCGGGTGAAAGGGGGCGGACACACCGGGGAGCTGTTTTTT.

The V and J genes are TRBV11-3 and TRBJ1-5; 7 bases align to TRBD1. The V gene's germline CDR1 is SGHNT and CDR2 YENEEA. Trimming took 4 bases from V and 4 from J; bases not matched to a gene: 10. The CDR3 totals 16 residues. The CDR3 sequence is CASSCDPTGLNQPQHF. The CDR3 DNA reads as TGTGCCAGCAGCTGCGATCCGACAGGGTTGAATCAGCCCCAGCATTTT.

The chain carries TRBV5-1 and TRBJ1-4, with 10 bases identical to TRBD1. The CDR3 loop spans 16 amino acids. CDR1 and CDR2 from the germline V gene are SGHRS and YFSETQ. J was trimmed by 8 bases and V by 6 bases; bases with no gene match: 13. The CDR3 region has the DNA TGCGCCAGCACCCTTGATCCGGACAGGGGGAGGGAAAAACTGTTTTTT. The encoded protein is CASTLDPDRGREKLFF.

The chain recombines TRBV28 with TRBJ1-2; maybe TRBD1 (5 bases). V was clipped by 5 bases and J by 7 bases, with 14 bases between them. Per the germline V gene, CDR1 is MDHEN and CDR2 is SYDVKM. CDR3 length: 13 amino acids. CDR3 in DNA: TGTGCCAGCAGTACCCTCGTGGGGGGTGGCTACACCTTC. It translates to CASSTLVGGGYTF.

This clone was counted a single time. The chain couples TRBV9 to TRBJ1-1; tentatively, D is TRBD1 (5 bases). Trimming cost V 4 bases and J 5 bases, with 18 bases left between them. The germline CDR1 and CDR2 sequences are SGDLS and YYNGEE. This CDR3 region has 15 residues. For the CDR3, the DNA is TGTGCCAGCAGCCGGGAGGGGCATGGATGGACTGAAGCTTTCTTT. Translated: CASSREGHGWTEAFF.

This rearrangement joins TRBV19 to TRBJ1-2; D not resolved. V shed 1 base and J shed 4 bases, with 7 bases lying between them. Germline V gene lookup returns CDR1 LNHDA and CDR2 SQIVND (reference sequence). The length of the CDR3 is 13 residues. The CDR3 DNA reads TGTGCCAGTAGTATAGGGGCTACCTATGGCTACACCTTC. This gives the protein CASSIGATYGYTF.

The chain uses TRBV11-1 and TRBJ2-5; D gene uncertain. The CDR3 is 11 amino acids. Germline assignment: CDR1 SGHAT and CDR2 FQDESV (reference sequence). V dropped 6 bases and J dropped 8 bases, with 10 bases sitting between them. The chain's CDR3 is CASSQQRTQYF. As DNA, the CDR3 is TGTGCCAGCAGTCAGCAGCGAACCCAGTACTTC.

Here the CDR3 DNA reads TGCGCCAGCAGCCAAGGGGGCGCCAAAAACATTCAGTACTTC. This translates into CASSQGGAKNIQYF. V is TRBV5-1 and J is TRBJ2-4, with 7 nucleotides matching TRBD1. The germline CDR1 and CDR2 sequences are SGHRS and YFSETQ. V lost 4 bases to trimming and J lost 1 base; unmatched junction nucleotides: 2. The CDR3 contains 14 residues.

The J gene is TRBJ2-5, the V gene TRBV7-2, with 7 bases lining up with TRBD2. V lost 7 bases and J lost 0; bases outside the gene matches: 8. The CDR3 length is 15 residues. CDR1 is SGHTA and CDR2 is FQGNSA in the germline V gene. CDR3 bases: TGTGCCAGCACCAAGAGCGGGGAAAACCAAGAGACCCAGTACTTC. It is translated as CASTKSGENQETQYF.

This clone was observed a single time. This chain joins TRBV4-1 and TRBJ2-6; D remains ambiguous. Germline-derived CDR1 and CDR2 are MGHRA and YSYEKL. V was trimmed by 0 bases and J by 1 base, leaving 10 bases between them. CDR3 length: 17 amino acids. The CDR3 spells CASSQDSWASGANVLTF. The CDR3 coding sequence is TGCGCCAGCAGCCAAGATAGTTGGGCTTCTGGGGCCAACGTCCTGACTTTC.

This chain joins TRBV2 and TRBJ2-7, with D perhaps TRBD1 (6 bases). Trimming stripped 8 bases from V and 3 bases from J, with 17 bases between. Per germline, CDR1 SNHLY and CDR2 FYNNEI. This CDR3 is built from 14 residues. The CDR3 region is CASRKTMTGYEQYF. CDR3 sequence (DNA): TGTGCCAGCCGTAAGACTATGACAGGCTACGAGCAGTACTTC.

This clone was counted once. The J gene is TRBJ2-2, the V gene TRBV5-1; 7 nucleotides line up with TRBD1. Germline values: CDR1 SGHRS, CDR2 YFSETQ. Germline trimming cut 2 bases from V and 8 bases from J; bases unmatched to any gene: 6. CDR3 length equals 14 residues. The CDR3 DNA follows: TGCGCCAGCAGCTTAAGACAGGGTGGTGGGGAGCTGTTTTTT. It yields the protein CASSLRQGGGELFF.

The chain uses TRBV25-1 and TRBJ1-1; 8 positions match TRBD1. V trimming: 7 bases; J trimming: 4 bases; junction bases outside the gene matches: 14. The CDR3 is 16 residues long. The germline CDR1 and CDR2 sequences are MGHDK and SYGVNS. DNA for the CDR3: TGTGCCAGCATTCGACCGACAGGGGAAGGAACCACTGAAGCTTTCTTT. Translating it yields CASIRPTGEGTTEAFF.

The gene calls are TRBV15 and TRBJ1-4; 7 bases line up with TRBD1. The CDR3 contains 15 residues. J lost 3 bases, V lost 6 bases, and 7 bases had no gene match. The germline gives CDR1 LNHNV, CDR2 YYDKDF (reference sequence). The CDR3 DNA reads TGTGCCACCAGGACGACAGGGCTTTCTAATGAAAAACTGTTTTTT. It is translated as CATRTTGLSNEKLFF.

The chain recombines TRBV28 with TRBJ2-1; 12 bases match TRBD2. This CDR3 spans 17 amino acids. V was pared by 5 bases and J by 9 bases, with 14 bases of the junction left unmatched. The V gene's germline CDR1 is MDHEN and CDR2 SYDVKM. As DNA, the CDR3 is TGTGCCAGCAGTGTCGGCGGACTAGCGGGGCAAGGCCCTGAGCAGTTCTTC. This gives the protein CASSVGGLAGQGPEQFF. Variable domain in full (rest from reference TRBV28 and TRBJ2-1): DVKVTQSSRYLVKRTGEKVFLECVQDMDHENMFWYRQDPGLGLRLIYFSYDVKMKEKGDIPEGYSVSREKKERFSLILESASTNQTSMYLCASSVGGLAGQGPEQFFGPGTRLTVL.

This clone has only one observation. V and J are TRBV14 and TRBJ2-7, with 7 nucleotides matching TRBD2. The CDR3 totals 17 residues. The germline V gene has CDR1 SGHDN and CDR2 FVKESK. With V trimmed by 2 bases and J by 0 bases, 10 bases remained unmatched. The chain's CDR3 is CASSQQVGLAVSYEQYF. The CDR3 nucleotides are TGTGCCAGCAGCCAACAGGTGGGGCTAGCGGTCTCCTACGAGCAGTACTTC. Full variable domain (outside the CDR3, taken from reference TRBV14 and TRBJ2-7): EAGVTQFPSHSVIEKGQTVTLRCDPISGHDNLYWYRRVMGKEIKFLLHFVKESKQDESGMPNNRFLAERTGGTYSTLKVQPAELEDSGVYFCASSQQVGLAVSYEQYFGPGTRLTVT.

This chain uses TRBV24-1 with TRBJ1-5; D is perhaps TRBD1 (6 bases). CDR1 and CDR2 from the germline V gene are KGHDR and SFDVKD. Trimming cost V 4 bases and J 4 bases, with 10 bases left between them. The CDR3 spans 14 residues. The CDR3: CATSDPRGNQPQHF. Here the CDR3 DNA reads TGTGCCACCAGTGACCCAAGGGGGAATCAGCCCCAGCATTTT.

The chain joins TRBV6-5 to TRBJ2-3, with 7 bases lining up with TRBD2. V was pared by 0 bases and J by 4 bases, with 4 bases of the junction left unmatched. This CDR3 has 15 residues. Looked up from germline, CDR1 is MNHEY and CDR2 is SVGAGI. CDR3 residues: CASSYSGLDPDTQYF. The CDR3 nucleotides are TGTGCCAGCAGTTACTCCGGACTAGACCCAGATACGCAGTATTTT.

The table lists this clone with a few counts. The chain combines TRBV11-3 with TRBJ2-4; weak D call: TRBD2 (7 bases). CDR3 length equals 15 residues. V lost 5 bases and J 2 bases, leaving 13 bases between the germline ends. The germline V gene encodes CDR1 SGHNT and CDR2 YENEEA. The CDR3 DNA reads as TGTGCCAGCAGCCTAATGGGGGGGCCCAAAAACATTCAGTACTTC. Its translation is CASSLMGGPKNIQYF.

The chain joins TRBV9 to TRBJ2-1; TRBD2 is a possible D gene (6 bases). V lost 2 bases and J 0 bases, leaving 15 bases between the germline ends. The CDR3 contains 17 residues. Germline CDR1 and CDR2: SGDLS and YYNGEE. CDR3 in DNA: TGTGCCAGCAGCGTGCGTCCTTTCGGGGGCTCCTACAATGAGCAGTTCTTC. Amino acid sequence: CASSVRPFGGSYNEQFF.

This rearrangement joins TRBV19 to TRBJ1-1; 7 nucleotides agree with TRBD1. The CDR3 is made up of 12 amino acids. Germline trimming cut 6 bases from V and 11 bases from J; bases unmatched to any gene: 9. Per the germline V gene, CDR1 is LNHDA and CDR2 is SQIVND (reference sequence). The CDR3 is CASSLNRGRAFF. CDR3 sequence (DNA): TGTGCCAGTAGCTTGAACAGGGGTAGGGCTTTCTTT.